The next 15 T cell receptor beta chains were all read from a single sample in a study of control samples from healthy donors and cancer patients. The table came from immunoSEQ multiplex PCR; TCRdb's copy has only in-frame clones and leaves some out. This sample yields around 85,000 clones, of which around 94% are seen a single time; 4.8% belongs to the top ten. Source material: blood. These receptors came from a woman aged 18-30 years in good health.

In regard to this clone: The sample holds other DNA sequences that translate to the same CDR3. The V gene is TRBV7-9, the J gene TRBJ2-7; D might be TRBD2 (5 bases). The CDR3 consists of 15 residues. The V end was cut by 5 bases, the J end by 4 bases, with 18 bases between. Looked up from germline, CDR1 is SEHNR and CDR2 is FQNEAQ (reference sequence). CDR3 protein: CASSPLLAPSYEQYF. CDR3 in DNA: TGTGCCAGCAGCCCCCTGCTAGCCCCTTCTTACGAGCAGTACTTC.

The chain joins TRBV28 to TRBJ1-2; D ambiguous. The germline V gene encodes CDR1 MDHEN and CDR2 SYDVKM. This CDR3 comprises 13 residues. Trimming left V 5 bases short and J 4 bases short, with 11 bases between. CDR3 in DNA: TGTGCCAGCAGTACCTTCCAGGCCTATGGCTACACCTTC. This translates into CASSTFQAYGYTF.

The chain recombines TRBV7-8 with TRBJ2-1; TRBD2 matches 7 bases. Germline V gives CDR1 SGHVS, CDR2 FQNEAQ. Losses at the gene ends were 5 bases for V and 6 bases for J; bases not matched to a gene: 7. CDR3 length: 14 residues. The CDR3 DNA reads TGTGCCAGCAGCCGACTAGCAGCGGTCAATGAGCAGTTCTTC. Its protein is CASSRLAAVNEQFF.

The CDR3 loop is CASKGLGYGYTF. CDR3 DNA sequence: TGTGCCAGCAAGGGTCTGGGCTATGGCTACACCTTC. The V gene is TRBV6-5, the J gene TRBJ1-2; D call uncertain. The CDR3 covers 12 residues. V was clipped by 7 bases and J by 4 bases, with 10 bases between them. Germline V gives CDR1 MNHEY, CDR2 SVGAGI.

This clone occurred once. CDR3 sequence (DNA): TGTGCCAGCAGTTTACGGCTCTATGGCTACACCTTC. Translated, it gives CASSLRLYGYTF. The rearrangement uses TRBV28 and TRBJ1-2; D is unresolved. Germline CDR1 is MDHEN and CDR2 is SYDVKM. The CDR3 has 12 amino acids. Between the trimmed V and J ends, which lost 2 bases and 4 bases, there was a span of 5 bases.

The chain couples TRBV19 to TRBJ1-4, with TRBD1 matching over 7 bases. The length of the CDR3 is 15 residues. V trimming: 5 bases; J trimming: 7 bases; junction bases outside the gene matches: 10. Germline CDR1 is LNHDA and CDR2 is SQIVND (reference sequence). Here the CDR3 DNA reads TGTGCCAGTAGTCCGAAGGACAGGAGGAGTGAAAAACTGTTTTTT. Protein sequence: CASSPKDRRSEKLFF.

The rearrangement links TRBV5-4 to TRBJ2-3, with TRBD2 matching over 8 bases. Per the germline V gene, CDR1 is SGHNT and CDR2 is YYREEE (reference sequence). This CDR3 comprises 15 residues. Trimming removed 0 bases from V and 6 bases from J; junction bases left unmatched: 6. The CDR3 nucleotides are TGTGCCAGCAGCTTGGATAGCGGGATTAGGGATACGCAGTATTTT. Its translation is CASSLDSGIRDTQYF.

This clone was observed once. The chain's CDR3 is CASSLRRTDPNEKLFF. As DNA, the CDR3 is TGTGCCAGCAGCTTACGCAGGACAGACCCGAATGAAAAACTGTTTTTT. The chain links TRBV27 to TRBJ1-4; D is perhaps TRBD1 (6 bases). Germline CDR1 is MNHEY and CDR2 is SMNVEV (reference sequence). Trimming left V 6 bases short and J 5 bases short, with 19 bases between. The CDR3 is made up of 16 amino acids.

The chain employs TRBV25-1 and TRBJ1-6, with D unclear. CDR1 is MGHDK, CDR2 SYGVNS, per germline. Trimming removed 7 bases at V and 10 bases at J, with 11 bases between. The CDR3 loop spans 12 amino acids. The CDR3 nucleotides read TGTGCCAGCACAGATTCCGGCTCACCCCTCCACTTT. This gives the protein CASTDSGSPLHF.

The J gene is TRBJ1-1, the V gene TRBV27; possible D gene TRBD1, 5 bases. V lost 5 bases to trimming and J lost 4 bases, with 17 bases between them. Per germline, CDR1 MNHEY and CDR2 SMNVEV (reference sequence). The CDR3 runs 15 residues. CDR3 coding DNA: TGTGCCAGCAGTGTTTTCGGGAGGGGCCCCACTGAAGCTTTCTTT. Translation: CASSVFGRGPTEAFF.

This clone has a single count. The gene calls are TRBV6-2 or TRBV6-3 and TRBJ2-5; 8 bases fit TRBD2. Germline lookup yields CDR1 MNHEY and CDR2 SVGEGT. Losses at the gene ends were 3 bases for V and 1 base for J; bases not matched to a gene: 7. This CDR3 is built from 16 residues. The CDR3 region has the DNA TGTGCCAGCAGTTATTGGTCGGGGGGGACCCAAGAGACCCAGTACTTC. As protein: CASSYWSGGTQETQYF.

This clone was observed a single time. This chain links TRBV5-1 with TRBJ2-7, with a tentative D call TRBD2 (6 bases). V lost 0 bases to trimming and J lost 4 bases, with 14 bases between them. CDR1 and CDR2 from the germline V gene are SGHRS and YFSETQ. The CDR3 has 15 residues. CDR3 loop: CASSLGSTRWYEQYF. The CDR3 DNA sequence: TGCGCCAGCAGCTTGGGGTCGACTAGGTGGTACGAGCAGTACTTC.

The CDR3 DNA is TGCGCCAGCAGTGACCAGACAGACATACAAGAGACCCAGTACTTC. As protein: CASSDQTDIQETQYF. The chain is built from TRBV10-1 and TRBJ2-5; D may be TRBD1 (5 bases). Germline V CDR1 and CDR2: WNHNN, SYGVQD (reference sequence). The CDR3 spans 15 residues. The germline V and J ends were trimmed by 3 bases and 2 bases, with 13 bases remaining between them.

Here the CDR3 DNA reads TGTGCCAGCAGCGCCAACAGAGCAACTAGCACAGATACGCAGTATTTT. This gives the protein CASSANRATSTDTQYF. The chain links TRBV9 to TRBJ2-3; D unclear. The CDR3 runs 16 residues. Per germline, CDR1 SGDLS and CDR2 YYNGEE. V lost 3 bases to trimming and J lost 0 bases, with 14 bases between them.

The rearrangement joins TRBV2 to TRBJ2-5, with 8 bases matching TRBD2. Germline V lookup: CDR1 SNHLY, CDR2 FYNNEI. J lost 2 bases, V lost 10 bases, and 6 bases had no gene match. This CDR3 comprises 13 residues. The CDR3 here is CATGGGLQETQYF. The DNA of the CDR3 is TGTGCCACCGGGGGGGGGCTTCAAGAGACCCAGTACTTC.